Following are 20 T cell receptor beta chains from one sample sequenced in a study of OX40 agonist ivuxolimab in advanced cancers. TCRdb keeps only in-frame clones here, not all; method: immunoSEQ multiplex PCR. The data hold approximately 67,000 clones, with 80% observed a single time. Source: CD4+ or CD8+ T cells sorted from blood, taken in a trial of the OX40 agonist ivuxolimab. These receptors all come from an adult with an advanced solid tumor such as melanoma, head and neck, liver or kidney cancer.

The chain carries TRBV28 and TRBJ1-1; TRBD1 might be the D (6 bases). The CDR3 is 16 amino acids. V lost 2 bases and J 3 bases, leaving 16 bases between the germline ends. Germline assignment: CDR1 MDHEN and CDR2 SYDVKM. Here the CDR3 DNA reads TGTGCCAGCAGTTTAGGAGGGGCGCGACAGGACACTGAAGCTTTCTTT. It is translated as CASSLGGARQDTEAFF. The full variable domain, with the rest looked up from reference TRBV28 and TRBJ1-1, is DVKVTQSSRYLVKRTGEKVFLECVQDMDHENMFWYRQDPGLGLRLIYFSYDVKMKEKGDIPEGYSVSREKKERFSLILESASTNQTSMYLCASSLGGARQDTEAFFGQGTRLTVV.

The CDR3 DNA reads as TGTGCCAGCAGCGAGACAGGGGGCTACACTGAAGCTTTCTTT. This gives the protein CASSETGGYTEAFF. V and J are TRBV7-9 and TRBJ1-1; the match to TRBD1 covers 10 bases. This CDR3 is built from 14 residues. CDR1 and CDR2 (germline): SEHNR, FQNEAQ (reference sequence). V gave up 5 bases and J gave up 3 bases; unmatched junction bases: 3. The full variable domain, in which reference TRBV7-9 and TRBJ1-1 provide the parts outside the CDR3, is DTGVSQNPRHKITKRGQNVTFRCDPISEHNRLYWYRQTLGQGPEFLTYFQNEAQLEKSRLLSDRFSAERPKGSFSTLEIQRTEQGDSAMYLCASSETGGYTEAFFGQGTRLTVV.

The rearrangement joins TRBV6-6 to TRBJ1-2; 10 bases fit TRBD1. J was trimmed by 8 bases and V by 2 bases; bases with no gene match: 5. From germline, CDR1 is MNHNY and CDR2 SVGAGI (reference sequence). This CDR3 has 14 amino acids. CDR3 loop: CASSYLRDRGGYTF. The DNA of the CDR3 is TGTGCCAGCAGTTACCTCCGGGACAGGGGCGGCTACACCTTC.

This clone was seen only once. This chain uses TRBV7-2 with TRBJ2-3; unclear D gene. Trimming shortened V by 1 base and J by 5 bases, and 4 bases separated the two germline ends. Germline-derived CDR1 and CDR2 are SGHTA and FQGNSA. The CDR3 contains 12 residues. The CDR3 region has the DNA TGTGCCAGCAGCTTAGTGGTAGATACGCAGTATTTT. Translated, it gives CASSLVVDTQYF.

This chain links TRBV7-8 with TRBJ2-3; 8 bases align to TRBD2. The CDR3 contains 16 residues. Looked up from germline, CDR1 is SGHVS and CDR2 is FQNEAQ. V was clipped by 5 bases and J by 0 bases; unmatched bases: 7. Written as DNA, the CDR3 is TGTGCCAGCAGCCTGGTCCCTAGCGGGAGCACAGATACGCAGTATTTT. Encoded protein: CASSLVPSGSTDTQYF. Using reference TRBV7-8 and TRBJ2-3 for the parts outside the CDR3, the full variable domain is GAGVSQSPRYKVAKRGQDVALRCDPISGHVSLFWYQQALGQGPEFLTYFQNEAQLDKSGLPSDRFFAERPEGSVSTLKIQRTQQEDSAVYLCASSLVPSGSTDTQYFGPGTRLTVL.

The genes are TRBV6-5 and TRBJ2-1, with 9 bases identical to TRBD2. V lost 7 bases and J lost 7; bases outside the gene matches: 8. The CDR3 contains 14 residues. The germline V gene encodes CDR1 MNHEY and CDR2 SVGAGI. The chain's CDR3 is CASKATSGINEQFF. CDR3 sequence (DNA): TGTGCCAGCAAAGCGACTAGCGGTATAAATGAGCAGTTCTTC.

The chain uses TRBV6-4 and TRBJ2-3; D remains ambiguous. CDR1 is MRHNA, CDR2 SNTAGT, per germline. The CDR3 sequence is 13 residues long. V shed 4 bases and J shed 2 bases, with 7 bases lying between them. For the CDR3, the DNA is TGTGCCAGCAGTGGGTCCCACACAGATACGCAGTATTTT. As protein: CASSGSHTDTQYF.

This chain joins TRBV5-6 and TRBJ1-5, with 7 bases aligning to TRBD1. CDR1 is SGHDT, CDR2 YYEEEE, per germline. Unmatched junction bases numbered 1, after V lost 2 bases and J lost 5 bases. The CDR3 length is 13 residues. The CDR3 DNA sequence: TGTGCCAGCAGCTTCCAGGGGGATCAGCCCCAGCATTTT. It encodes CASSFQGDQPQHF.

This clone was seen more than once but under ten times. The chain uses TRBV7-2 and TRBJ2-5, with D perhaps being TRBD1 or TRBD2 (5 bases each). Trimming removed 5 bases at V and 6 bases at J, with 16 bases between. Germline V gene sequence: CDR1 SGHTA, CDR2 FQGNSA. The CDR3 is 14 residues long. Written as DNA, the CDR3 is TGTGCCAGCAGCCCAACACGGGGCGCGAAGACCCAGTACTTC. It is translated as CASSPTRGAKTQYF.

The V and J genes are TRBV10-3 and TRBJ1-6; 10 nucleotides align to TRBD1. CDR3 length: 15 amino acids. Germline CDR1 and CDR2: ENHRY and SYGVKD. With 8 bases clipped from V and 7 bases from J, the junction kept 8 bases outside the gene matches. In nucleotides, the CDR3 is TGTGCCATCGGGAGAACGGGACAGGGGAATTCACCCCTCCACTTT. Translation: CAIGRTGQGNSPLHF.

J is TRBJ1-1 and V is TRBV20-1; unclear D gene. CDR3 size: 10 residues. Germline CDR1 is DFQATT and CDR2 is SNEGSKA (reference sequence). With 6 bases removed from V and 3 bases from J, the gap between germline ends came to 5 bases. CDR3 region: CSAVDTEAFF. Written as DNA, the CDR3 is TGCAGTGCAGTGGACACTGAAGCTTTCTTT.

There are a few counts of this clone. The rearrangement joins TRBV29-1 to TRBJ1-1; D may be TRBD1 (5 bases). Germline V lookup: CDR1 SQVTM, CDR2 ANQGSEA. Deletions cut 3 bases from V and 4 bases from J, with 15 bases between. This CDR3 spans 14 amino acids. The CDR3 loop is CSVDFGSGGTEAFF. The CDR3 region has the DNA TGCAGCGTTGATTTTGGTTCCGGGGGCACTGAAGCTTTCTTT.

The CDR3 DNA reads TGTGCCAGCAGCTTACAGGAGAGCACCGGGGAGCTGTTTTTT. Translating it yields CASSLQESTGELFF. The chain links TRBV7-3 to TRBJ2-2; D is uncertain. Germline V gene data show CDR1 as SGHTA and CDR2 as FQGTGA. The CDR3 loop spans 14 amino acids. Trimming removed 2 bases at V and 4 bases at J, with 8 bases between.

The chain combines TRBV5-1 with TRBJ2-5; TRBD2 aligns across 7 bases. CDR3 size: 15 residues. V gave up 0 bases and J gave up 1 base; unmatched junction bases: 3. The germline CDR1 and CDR2 sequences are SGHRS and YFSETQ. DNA of the CDR3: TGCGCCAGCAGCTTGGGAGCGGGGACCCAAGAGACCCAGTACTTC. Amino acid sequence: CASSLGAGTQETQYF.

V gene TRBV6-1 combines with J gene TRBJ1-3; tentative D call: TRBD1 (6 bases). The CDR3 is 14 residues long. Germline CDR1 MNHNS, CDR2 SASEGT. V was trimmed by 3 bases and J by 3 bases, leaving 9 bases between them. The CDR3 DNA reads as TGTGCCAGCAGTGAGACAGGTTTTGGAAACACCATATATTTT. This codes for CASSETGFGNTIYF.

This chain joins TRBV21-1 and TRBJ2-1; TRBD2 reflects the table's D call only, with no check against the DNA. TRBV21-1 is a pseudogene locus. This CDR3 has 15 amino acids. CDR3 sequence reads: CASSKREGVYNEQFF. As DNA, the CDR3 is TGTGCCAGCAGCAAAAGAGAGGGAGTCTACAATGAGCAGTTCTTC.

This sequence joins TRBV2 and TRBJ1-6; D not certain. There are 16 residues in the CDR3. Germline V gene sequence: CDR1 SNHLY, CDR2 FYNNEI. V gave up 4 bases and J gave up 7 bases, with 17 bases separating them. The CDR3 DNA is TGTGCCAGCAGTGTCTTTCAGGCGGATGAGAATTCACCCCTCCACTTT. It codes for CASSVFQADENSPLHF.

This clone has only one observation. The germline gene is not matched at one end of the junction; a read error may be the cause. The sample carries other DNA sequences with the same CDR3. The rearrangement joins TRBV15 to TRBJ2-5; D uncertain. Germline assignment: CDR1 LNHNV and CDR2 YYDKDF (reference sequence). The CDR3 sequence is 14 residues long. The CDR3, as DNA: TGTGCTACCAGCAGCCTGGACGCATGGGAGACCCAGTACTTC. Protein: CATSSLDAWETQYF. The whole variable domain, filled in from reference TRBV15 and TRBJ2-5, reads DAMVIQNPRYQVTQFGKPVTLSCSQTLNHNVMYWYQQKSSQAPKLLFHYYDKDFNNEADTPDNFQSRRPNTSFCFLDIRSPGLGDTAMYLCATSSLDAWETQYFGPGTRLLVL.

This clone was recorded once. The V gene is TRBV15, the J gene TRBJ2-7; tentatively, D is TRBD2 (6 bases). Germline-derived CDR1 and CDR2 are LNHNV and YYDKDF (reference sequence). The V and J ends lost 1 base and 2 bases respectively, with 12 bases between them. The CDR3 totals 15 residues. CDR3 sequence (DNA): TGTGCCACCAGCAGAGCGCGGGGAATAGCCTACGAGCAGTACTTC. It is translated as CATSRARGIAYEQYF.

The V gene is TRBV19, the J gene TRBJ2-2; D not resolved. The CDR3 loop spans 14 amino acids. The V gene's germline CDR1 is LNHDA and CDR2 SQIVND (reference sequence). Trimming removed 7 bases from V and 2 bases from J, with 11 bases in between. In DNA form, the CDR3 reads TGTGCCAGTATTCTCGGCTCAAACACCGGGGAGCTGTTTTTT. This codes for CASILGSNTGELFF.